A selection of T cell receptor beta chains follows, all from one sample in a study of blood T cell repertoires in COVID-19. TCRdb keeps only in-frame clones here, not all; method: immunoSEQ multiplex PCR. The table includes 190,000 or so clones, approximately 90% detected once. Sequences were obtained from PBMCs or T cells enriched from blood (not recorded which). The receptors shown here come from a man between 18 and 29 years old with acute COVID-19. The CDR3 runs from the conserved cysteine through the conserved F or W. The order of the fields is V gene, D gene, clone size, J gene, CDR3 protein, CDR3 DNA. A D gene is named only where the DNA matches it firmly. Only some rows state a clone size, as once, few, many or a class for expanded clones.

>TRBV24-1|-|-|TRBJ2-5
CATSDPETQYF
TGTGCCACCAGTGATCCGGAGACCCAGTACTTC
>TRBV5-4|-|-|TRBJ1-5
CASSLGGDQPQHF
TGTGCCAGCAGCTTGGGCGGGGATCAGCCCCAGCATTTT
>TRBV11-2|-|-|TRBJ1-2
CASTFNGGYGYTF
TGTGCCAGCACCTTCAATGGGGGGTATGGCTACACCTTC
>TRBV25-1|-|-|TRBJ2-7
CASSEPGGAYEQYF
TGTGCCAGCAGTGAACCGGGGGGCGCGTACGAGCAGTACTTC
>TRBV27|TRBD1|-|TRBJ1-1
CASGGGQGTEAFF
TGTGCCAGCGGGGGGGGACAGGGCACTGAAGCTTTCTTT
>TRBV18|-|many|TRBJ2-7
CASSPPGGGYEQYF
TGTGCCAGCTCACCACCGGGAGGGGGGTACGAGCAGTACTTC
>TRBV27|TRBD1|-|TRBJ1-2
CASIGDRGQGYGYTF
TGTGCCAGCATTGGGGACAGGGGGCAGGGGTATGGCTACACCTTC
>TRBV2|TRBD1|-|TRBJ2-2
CASSGQGVNTGELFF
TGTGCCAGCAGTGGACAGGGGGTAAACACCGGGGAGCTGTTTTTT
>TRBV6-2/TRBV6-3|TRBD2|-|TRBJ2-3
CASSPLWTSRQDTQYF
TGTGCCAGCAGTCCCCTTTGGACTAGTCGTCAGGATACGCAGTATTTT
>TRBV5-4|TRBD2|-|TRBJ2-7
CASSLAGGGRPYEQYF
TGTGCCAGCAGCTTGGCGGGGGGTGGCCGCCCCTACGAGCAGTACTTC
>TRBV29-1|-|-|TRBJ2-7
CSVELGAVEYF
TGCAGCGTTGAATTGGGGGCGGTTGAGTACTTC
>TRBV10-1|TRBD2|-|TRBJ2-3
CASSEGSSGSIDTQYF
TGCGCCAGCAGTGAGGGTTCTAGCGGGAGTATAGATACGCAGTATTTT
>TRBV25-1|TRBD1|few|TRBJ1-4
CASSARDRHNEKLFF
TGTGCCAGCAGTGCCCGGGACAGACATAATGAAAAACTGTTTTTT
>TRBV5-4|TRBD1|-|TRBJ1-4
CASSLAGAGGEKLFF
TGTGCCAGCAGCTTGGCCGGGGCAGGGGGTGAAAAACTGTTTTTT
>TRBV25-1|-|-|TRBJ2-1
CASSLEGTYNEQFF
TGTGCCAGCAGCCTGGAGGGGACCTACAATGAGCAGTTCTTC
>TRBV28|-|-|TRBJ1-5
CASSRRYTGNNQPQHF
TGTGCCAGCAGTCGTAGATATACAGGGAACAATCAGCCCCAGCATTTT
>TRBV7-2|-|-|TRBJ1-5
CASSLEAGVNQPQHF
TGTGCCAGCAGCTTAGAGGCAGGGGTCAATCAGCCCCAGCATTTT
>TRBV30|-|-|TRBJ1-5
CAWSLQVNQPQHF
TGTGCCTGGAGTCTACAGGTCAATCAGCCCCAGCATTTT
>TRBV28|TRBD1|-|TRBJ2-1
CASTQGAGEQFF
TGTGCCAGCACGCAGGGGGCGGGGGAGCAGTTCTTC
>TRBV27|-|-|TRBJ2-1
CASSWRGTAYNEQFF
TGTGCCAGCAGTTGGCGCGGGACAGCTTACAATGAGCAGTTCTTC
>TRBV9|TRBD1|-|TRBJ2-7
CASSVEQGINYEQYF
TGTGCCAGCAGCGTAGAACAGGGGATCAACTACGAGCAGTACTTC
>TRBV6-1|TRBD1|-|TRBJ2-1
CASSEGDSSYNEQFF
TGTGCCAGCAGTGAAGGGGACAGCTCATACAATGAGCAGTTCTTC
>TRBV3-1/TRBV3-2|TRBD1|once|TRBJ2-7
CASSQVGQGAYEQYF
TGTGCCAGCAGCCAAGTGGGCCAGGGGGCCTACGAGCAGTACTTC
>TRBV10-3|-|-|TRBJ2-7
CAISESGSGEQYF
TGTGCCATCAGTGAGTCCGGGTCGGGCGAGCAGTACTTC
>TRBV12-1|-|-|TRBJ1-5
CAIRGEGDQPQHF
TGTGCCATCCGGGGAGAGGGGGATCAGCCCCAGCATTTT
>TRBV14|TRBD2|-|TRBJ2-5
CASSQEGPTSGAQETQYF
TGTGCCAGCAGCCAAGAGGGTCCCACTAGCGGAGCTCAAGAGACCCAGTACTTC
>TRBV6-5|-|-|TRBJ1-2
CASSRPGGGYTF
TGTGCCAGCAGCCGACCGGGAGGTGGCTACACCTTC
>TRBV9|-|-|TRBJ1-2
CASSVDPRSGYTF
TGTGCCAGCAGCGTAGACCCGAGGAGTGGCTACACCTTC
>TRBV5-5|TRBD2|-|TRBJ2-1
CASSPGLAGYNEQFF
TGTGCCAGCAGCCCTGGACTAGCGGGGTACAATGAGCAGTTCTTC
>TRBV6-2/TRBV6-3|TRBD1|-|TRBJ2-7
CASSSRQGSIYEQYF
TGTGCCAGCAGTTCCCGACAGGGATCCATCTACGAGCAGTACTTC
>TRBV3-1/TRBV3-2|-|-|TRBJ1-2
CASSQVVINRCDYGYTF
TGTGCCAGCAGCCAAGTCGTAATTAACAGGTGCGACTATGGCTACACCTTC
>TRBV28|TRBD2|-|TRBJ2-3
CASSFYPLTSGFLVSTDTQYF
TGTGCCAGCAGTTTCTACCCCCTGACTAGCGGGTTCTTAGTGAGCACAGATACGCAGTATTTT
>TRBV9|TRBD2|-|TRBJ2-1
CASSVSREGLHEQFF
TGTGCCAGCAGCGTATCAAGGGAGGGTTTGCATGAGCAGTTCTTC
>TRBV5-5|-|-|TRBJ2-5
CASSLQGLETQYF
TGTGCCAGCAGTTTACAGGGATTAGAGACCCAGTACTTC
>TRBV7-2|-|-|TRBJ1-4
CASSQQGNQGQLFF
TGTGCCAGCAGCCAGCAGGGGAACCAAGGGCAACTGTTTTTT
>TRBV28|-|many|TRBJ1-5
CASSFPEGIGGYSNQPQHF
TGTGCCAGCAGTTTCCCTGAGGGGATCGGGGGGTATAGCAATCAGCCCCAGCATTTT
>TRBV27|TRBD1|-|TRBJ2-1
CASSLRTGLYNEQFF
TGTGCCAGCAGTTTAAGGACAGGCCTCTACAATGAGCAGTTCTTC
>TRBV5-5|TRBD2|-|TRBJ2-2
CASSPNRGRENTGELFF
TGTGCCAGCAGCCCGAACCGGGGGAGGGAAAACACCGGGGAGCTGTTTTTT
>TRBV5-4|TRBD2|-|TRBJ2-3
CASSYSGSRSDTQYF
TGTGCCAGCAGCTATAGCGGGAGCAGGAGTGATACGCAGTATTTT
>TRBV27|TRBD1|once|TRBJ2-7
CASSFSGQGVYEQYF
TGTGCCAGCAGTTTTTCTGGGCAGGGGGTCTACGAGCAGTACTTC
>TRBV12-3/TRBV12-4|-|-|TRBJ2-7
CASSWSSYEQYF
TGTGCCAGCAGCTGGAGCTCCTACGAGCAGTACTTC
>TRBV11-2|-|-|TRBJ2-2
CASSPYGGAGTGELFF
TGTGCCAGCAGCCCCTACGGAGGGGCTGGGACCGGGGAGCTGTTTTTT